This passage covers 32 T cell receptor beta chains from one sample sequenced in a study of shared clonotypes between healthy human individuals. Only in-frame clones appear in the TCRdb table, and some are missing; sequencing was by immunoSEQ multiplex PCR. The data hold more than 400,000 clones, with around 95% observed a single time. What was sequenced was naive CD4+ T cells sorted from blood. The subset is: CD45RA+ positively selected. Receptors were obtained from a woman in her 30s in good health.

This clone turned up a few times. This chain links TRBV4-1 with TRBJ1-5; no clear D gene. There are 12 residues in the CDR3. The V and J ends lost 1 base and 9 bases respectively, with 7 bases between them. Looked up from germline, CDR1 is MGHRA and CDR2 is YSYEKL. The CDR3, as DNA: TGCGCCAGCAGCCAAGTGGGCGGGCCCCAGCATTTT. Its translation is CASSQVGGPQHF.

The chain employs TRBV30 and TRBJ2-5, with TRBD2 identical over 9 bases. The J call is in doubt because the DNA end fits TRBJ2-7 better. The CDR3 is 13 amino acids. Germline V gives CDR1 GTSNPN, CDR2 SVGIG (reference sequence). This CDR3 reads CAWSLGLASEQYF. CDR3 sequence (DNA): TGTGCCTGGAGTTTGGGACTAGCCAGCGAGCAGTACTTC.

This clone was counted between two and nine times. The chain joins TRBV7-7 to TRBJ1-1; no clear D. Trimming removed 3 bases from V and 0 bases from J, with 5 bases in between. The CDR3 spans 13 residues. In germline, CDR1 is SSHAT, CDR2 FNYEAQ (reference sequence). CDR3 coding DNA: TGTGCCAGCAGCTTCGAGTTGAACACTGAAGCTTTCTTT. It yields the protein CASSFELNTEAFF.

This chain uses TRBV2 with TRBJ1-1; 8 bases are a match to TRBD1. V shed 6 bases, J shed 5 bases, and the junction held 8 bases outside the gene matches. The CDR3 has 14 residues. Germline CDR1 reads SNHLY; CDR2 reads FYNNEI. The DNA of the CDR3 is TGTGCCAGCAGAGTCCAGGGGGCTGGGACTGAAGCTTTCTTT. Translated: CASRVQGAGTEAFF.

V and J are TRBV7-6 and TRBJ2-5; 10 bases agree with TRBD2. The germline V gene has CDR1 SGHVS and CDR2 FNYEAQ. J was trimmed by 5 bases and V by 4 bases; bases with no gene match: 10. The CDR3 has 16 residues. The CDR3 DNA reads as TGTGCCAGCAGCTCCACCCAGGGACTAGCGTGGGAGACCCAGTACTTC. It specifies CASSSTQGLAWETQYF.

This CDR3 reads CASSLRTSGRYEQYF. The CDR3 DNA reads as TGTGCCAGCAGCTTAAGGACTAGCGGGAGATACGAGCAGTACTTC. The chain couples TRBV7-2 to TRBJ2-7; 13 bases are shared with TRBD2. The CDR3 has 15 amino acids. Losses at the gene ends were 2 bases for V and 4 bases for J; bases not matched to a gene: 2. Germline V CDR1 and CDR2: SGHTA, FQGNSA.

The chain combines TRBV19 with TRBJ1-1; 8 nucleotides agree with TRBD1. Trimming cost V 11 bases and J 4 bases; bases outside gene matches: 9. The CDR3 length is 13 residues. Germline V lookup: CDR1 LNHDA, CDR2 SQIVND (reference sequence). The CDR3 coding sequence is TGTGCCTCGACAGGGGTAGTTCGCACTGAAGCTTTCTTT. Its protein is CASTGVVRTEAFF.

V gene TRBV28 combines with J gene TRBJ2-7, with 7 positions matching TRBD2. The germline V gene has CDR1 MDHEN and CDR2 SYDVKM. V was pared by 5 bases and J by 0 bases, with 4 bases of the junction left unmatched. This CDR3 contains 14 residues. The CDR3 coding sequence is TGTGCCAGCAGTCGCCGGGACTACTCCTACGAGCAGTACTTC. This gives the protein CASSRRDYSYEQYF.

This rearrangement joins TRBV19 to TRBJ1-5, with TRBD1 matching 11 bases. Germline CDR1 LNHDA, CDR2 SQIVND (reference sequence). V shed 6 bases, J shed 2 bases, and the junction held 6 bases outside the gene matches. The CDR3 is 16 amino acids. The CDR3 DNA sequence: TGTGCCAGTAGGCCGGACAGGGGGCTTGGCAATCAGCCCCAGCATTTT. This codes for CASRPDRGLGNQPQHF.

The chain links TRBV28 to TRBJ1-5, with D possibly matching TRBD1 (6 bases). The germline V gene has CDR1 MDHEN and CDR2 SYDVKM. V lost 6 bases, J lost 2 bases, and 26 bases lay in between. The CDR3 has 19 residues. The CDR3 coding sequence is TGTGCCAGCAGCCATCCACAGGGACCCCGGACGCCTGGCAATCAGCCCCAGCATTTT. Its protein is CASSHPQGPRTPGNQPQHF.

The J gene is TRBJ2-3, the V gene TRBV6-4, with a possible D match to TRBD1 (5 bases). The V end lost 4 bases, the J end lost 2 bases, and 16 bases lay between the germline ends. CDR3 length: 16 residues. Germline loops: CDR1 MRHNA, CDR2 SNTAGT. CDR3 sequence (DNA): TGTGCCAGCAGTGGTTGGGGCAGGAAGTCCACAGATACGCAGTATTTT. Its protein product is CASSGWGRKSTDTQYF.

This chain connects TRBV4-1 to TRBJ2-7, with TRBD2 identical over 16 bases. The ends lost 1 base at V and 3 bases at J; junction bases unmatched: 9. Germline CDR1 is MGHRA and CDR2 is YSYEKL. CDR3 size: 19 residues. CDR3 amino acids: CASSQAGTSGRGARYEQYF. The CDR3 DNA reads as TGCGCCAGCAGCCAAGCGGGGACTAGCGGGAGGGGGGCCCGCTACGAGCAGTACTTC.

This chain connects TRBV11-1 to TRBJ2-3; 10 nucleotides agree with TRBD1. The CDR3 totals 16 residues. Germline trimming cut 4 bases from V and 1 base from J; bases unmatched to any gene: 5. The V gene's germline CDR1 is SGHAT and CDR2 FQDESV (reference sequence). The CDR3 coding sequence is TGTGCCAGCAGCTACGGGGGGACAGGGGGCACAGATACGCAGTATTTT. Translation gives CASSYGGTGGTDTQYF. The whole variable domain, filled in from reference TRBV11-1 and TRBJ2-3, reads EAEVAQSPRYKITEKSQAVAFWCDPISGHATLYWYRQILGQGPELLVQFQDESVVDDSQLPKDRFSAERLKGVDSTLKIQPAELGDSAMYLCASSYGGTGGTDTQYFGPGTRLTVL.

In regard to this clone: The junction departs from germline at one end; a sequencing error may be responsible. The J gene is TRBJ2-7, the V gene TRBV28, with D perhaps being TRBD1 or TRBD2 (5 bases each). The CDR3 has 14 residues. Germline loops: CDR1 MDHEN, CDR2 SYDVKM. The CDR3 region has the DNA TGTGCCAGCAGGGAACCCGGGACCGGTTACGCGCAGTACTTC. Its translation is CASREPGTGYAQYF.

The CDR3 DNA is TGCAGCGTTGAACTTAGGCTTGATCCTGAAGCTTTCTTT. It is translated as CSVELRLDPEAFF. V usage is TRBV29-1 and J usage is TRBJ1-1; D remains ambiguous. The ends were cut back, 2 bases at V and 6 bases at J, with 13 bases in the middle. The germline CDR1 and CDR2 sequences are SQVTM and ANQGSEA. This CDR3 region has 13 residues.

CDR3: CASSQDELGSGQPQHF. CDR3 DNA: TGCGCCAGCAGCCAAGATGAGTTGGGATCTGGTCAGCCCCAGCATTTT. The V call is TRBV4-1, the J call TRBJ1-5; D ambiguous. V lost 0 bases and J lost 6, with 15 bases in between. The CDR3 is made up of 16 amino acids. Germline V lookup: CDR1 MGHRA, CDR2 YSYEKL.

The V gene is TRBV28, the J gene TRBJ2-7; 7 positions match TRBD1. CDR3 length equals 13 residues. CDR1 is MDHEN, CDR2 SYDVKM, per germline. Trimming removed 6 bases from V and 3 bases from J; junction bases left unmatched: 5. The CDR3 reads CASSVTGYYEQYF. CDR3 DNA sequence: TGTGCCAGCAGCGTGACAGGGTACTACGAGCAGTACTTC.

The rearrangement links TRBV5-4 to TRBJ2-4, with 9 bases aligning to TRBD2. The CDR3 is 17 amino acids. Trimming took 1 base from V and 0 from J; bases not matched to a gene: 5. CDR1 is SGHNT and CDR2 is YYREEE in the germline V gene (reference sequence). The CDR3 reads CASSLTLAGLAKNIQYF. CDR3 in DNA: TGTGCCAGCAGCTTGACGCTAGCGGGACTAGCCAAAAACATTCAGTACTTC.

The chain is built from TRBV7-9 and TRBJ1-1; no reliable D call. Trimming took 7 bases from V and 0 from J, leaving 12 bases between them. This CDR3 region has 14 residues. Looked up from germline, CDR1 is SEHNR and CDR2 is FQNEAQ (reference sequence). The CDR3 loop reads CASTQSTMNTEAFF. CDR3 in DNA: TGTGCCAGCACCCAATCAACTATGAACACTGAAGCTTTCTTT.

For this clone: The sample holds other DNA sequences that translate to the same CDR3. This chain uses TRBV9 with TRBJ2-1; TRBD2 matches 8 bases. Trimming removed 2 bases from V and 0 bases from J; junction bases left unmatched: 1. CDR3 length equals 15 residues. The germline CDR1 and CDR2 sequences are SGDLS and YYNGEE. The CDR3 nucleotides are TGTGCCAGCAGCGTCGGGACTAGCTCCTACAATGAGCAGTTCTTC. Translating it yields CASSVGTSSYNEQFF. The whole variable domain, filled in from reference TRBV9 and TRBJ2-1, reads DSGVTQTPKHLITATGQRVTLRCSPRSGDLSVYWYQQSLDQGLQFLIQYYNGEERAKGNILERFSAQQFPDLHSELNLSSLELGDSALYFCASSVGTSSYNEQFFGPGTRLTVL.

This chain connects TRBV2 to TRBJ2-7; D ambiguous. V was clipped by 3 bases and J by 2 bases, with 11 bases between them. This CDR3 comprises 14 residues. CDR1 is SNHLY and CDR2 is FYNNEI in the germline V gene. The CDR3 reads CASSEIGITYEQYF. For the CDR3, the DNA is TGTGCCAGCAGTGAGATCGGAATTACCTACGAGCAGTACTTC.

The chain links TRBV7-3 to TRBJ2-1, with 12 nucleotides matching TRBD2. This CDR3 comprises 15 residues. The trim removed 5 bases at V and 3 bases at J, leaving 2 bases unmatched. In germline, CDR1 is SGHTA, CDR2 FQGTGA. DNA for the CDR3: TGTGCCAGCAGCGAACTAGCGGGGGGCTACAATGAGCAGTTCTTC. Encoded protein: CASSELAGGYNEQFF.

This clone was found once. This chain joins TRBV6-4 and TRBJ1-6; maybe TRBD1 (5 bases). The CDR3 totals 15 residues. CDR1 MRHNA and CDR2 SNTAGT come from the germline V gene. Between the trimmed V and J ends, which lost 5 bases and 8 bases, there was a span of 16 bases. CDR3 in amino acids: CASSKGRAGHSPLHF. The CDR3 region has the DNA TGTGCCAGCAGTAAAGGGCGTGCGGGGCATTCACCCCTCCACTTT.

The CDR3 loop is CASSPELPWDYTF. The CDR3 nucleotides are TGTGCCAGCTCACCGGAACTTCCTTGGGACTACACCTTC. The chain is built from TRBV18 and TRBJ1-2; D is undetermined. CDR1 KGHSH and CDR2 LQKENI come from the germline V gene. The V end lost 3 bases, the J end lost 10 bases, and 15 bases lay between the germline ends. The CDR3 loop spans 13 amino acids.

The genes are TRBV20-1 and TRBJ2-7; maybe TRBD1 (6 bases). This CDR3 comprises 11 residues. The germline gives CDR1 DFQATT, CDR2 SNEGSKA (reference sequence). Trimming pared 6 bases from V and 4 bases from J, leaving 10 bases between. For the CDR3, the DNA is TGCAGTGCCGTCACAGGGTACGAGCAGTACTTC. Its protein product is CSAVTGYEQYF.

J is TRBJ2-7 and V is TRBV7-9, with unresolved D. This CDR3 contains 15 residues. V was trimmed by 5 bases and J by 6 bases, leaving 20 bases between them. Germline V gene data show CDR1 as SEHNR and CDR2 as FQNEAQ (reference sequence). For the CDR3, the DNA is TGTGCCAGCAGCCATGGTCGGAAGAACCCTTCCGAGCAGTACTTC. Its protein product is CASSHGRKNPSEQYF.

J is TRBJ2-7 and V is TRBV6-8, with D perhaps TRBD2 (5 bases). The CDR3 loop spans 15 amino acids. Trimming took off 2 bases at V and 0 bases at J, with 11 bases between the two ends. The germline gives CDR1 MNHGY, CDR2 SAAAGT. The CDR3 loop is CASSYAGFYSYEQYF. Here the CDR3 DNA reads TGTGCCAGCAGTTACGCGGGCTTTTACTCCTACGAGCAGTACTTC.

The rearrangement links TRBV4-1 to TRBJ2-5; 7 nucleotides align to TRBD1. The germline V gene encodes CDR1 MGHRA and CDR2 YSYEKL. The CDR3 covers 14 residues. The V and J ends lost 4 bases and 2 bases, in that order; junction bases with no gene match: 4. The CDR3 loop is CASSRYRGQETQYF. The CDR3 bases are TGCGCCAGCAGCCGGTACAGGGGTCAAGAGACCCAGTACTTC.

The J gene is TRBJ2-3, the V gene TRBV30; 10 positions match TRBD1. CDR1 and CDR2 (germline): GTSNPN, SVGIG (reference sequence). This CDR3 is 16 amino acids long. V shed 4 bases and J 4 bases; nucleotides not matched to a gene: 11. Written as DNA, the CDR3 is TGTGCCTGGACTCTCGGGGGGACAGGGGCTGCAGATACGCAGTATTTT. The encoded protein is CAWTLGGTGAADTQYF.

The genes are TRBV5-1 and TRBJ2-2, with 10 bases that match TRBD1. J gave up 6 bases and V 4 bases, and 6 bases lay outside the gene matches. The CDR3 is made up of 15 amino acids. The germline V gene has CDR1 SGHRS and CDR2 YFSETQ. The CDR3 DNA reads TGCGCCAGCAGCACGACCGACAGGGGGCCCGGGGAGCTGTTTTTT. Translating gives CASSTTDRGPGELFF.

The chain uses TRBV15 and TRBJ2-2; D is unclear. This CDR3 region has 15 residues. V was trimmed by 3 bases and J by 0 bases, leaving 8 bases between them. The V gene's germline CDR1 is LNHNV and CDR2 YYDKDF (reference sequence). The chain's CDR3 is CATSRTPSNTGELFF. CDR3 nucleotides: TGTGCCACCAGCAGGACCCCTTCGAACACCGGGGAGCTGTTTTTT.

This rearrangement joins TRBV11-2 to TRBJ2-7, with D hard to call. The CDR3 is 12 amino acids. V was clipped by 2 bases and J by 7 bases, with 9 bases between them. Germline V CDR1 and CDR2: SGHAT, FQNNGV. CDR3 loop: CASSLSVREQYF. CDR3 nucleotides: TGTGCCAGCAGCTTAAGTGTCCGGGAGCAGTACTTC.